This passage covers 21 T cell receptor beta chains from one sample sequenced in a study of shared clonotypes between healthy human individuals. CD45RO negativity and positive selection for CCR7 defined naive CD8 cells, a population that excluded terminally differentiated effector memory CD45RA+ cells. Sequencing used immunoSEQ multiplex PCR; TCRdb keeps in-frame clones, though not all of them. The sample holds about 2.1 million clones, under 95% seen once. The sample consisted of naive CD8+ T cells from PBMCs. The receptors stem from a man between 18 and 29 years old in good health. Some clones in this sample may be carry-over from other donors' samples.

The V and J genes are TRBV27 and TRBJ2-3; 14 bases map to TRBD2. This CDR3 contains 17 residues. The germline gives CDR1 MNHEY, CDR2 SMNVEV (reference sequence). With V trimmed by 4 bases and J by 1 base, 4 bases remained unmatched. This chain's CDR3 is CASSSLTSGRGTDTQYF. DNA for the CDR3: TGTGCCAGCAGTTCCCTGACTAGCGGGAGGGGCACAGATACGCAGTATTTT.

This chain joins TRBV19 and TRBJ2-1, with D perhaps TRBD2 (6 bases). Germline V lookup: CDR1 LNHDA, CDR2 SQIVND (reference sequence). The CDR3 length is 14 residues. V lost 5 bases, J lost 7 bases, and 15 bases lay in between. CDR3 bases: TGTGCCAGTAGTGAGGGGAGGTTGGGAAATGAGCAGTTCTTC. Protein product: CASSEGRLGNEQFF.

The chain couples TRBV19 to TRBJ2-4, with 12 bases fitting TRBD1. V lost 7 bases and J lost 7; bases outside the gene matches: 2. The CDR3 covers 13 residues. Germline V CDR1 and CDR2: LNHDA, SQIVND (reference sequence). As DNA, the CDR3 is TGTGCCAGTACGGGACAGGGGGCGAACATTCAGTACTTC. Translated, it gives CASTGQGANIQYF.

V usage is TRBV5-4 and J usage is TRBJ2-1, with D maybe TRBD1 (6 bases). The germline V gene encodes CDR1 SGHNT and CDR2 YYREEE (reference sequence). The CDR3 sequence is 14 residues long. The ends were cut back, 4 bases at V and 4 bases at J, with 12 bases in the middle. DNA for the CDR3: TGTGCCAGCAGCCCACAGGGTGGATACAATGAGCAGTTCTTC. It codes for CASSPQGGYNEQFF.

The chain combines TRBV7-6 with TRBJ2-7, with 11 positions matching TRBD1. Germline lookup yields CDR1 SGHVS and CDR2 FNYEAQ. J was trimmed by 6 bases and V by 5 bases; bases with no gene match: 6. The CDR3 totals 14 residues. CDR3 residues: CASSPRTGGSEQYF. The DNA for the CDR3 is TGTGCCAGCAGCCCGCGGACAGGGGGCAGCGAGCAGTACTTC.

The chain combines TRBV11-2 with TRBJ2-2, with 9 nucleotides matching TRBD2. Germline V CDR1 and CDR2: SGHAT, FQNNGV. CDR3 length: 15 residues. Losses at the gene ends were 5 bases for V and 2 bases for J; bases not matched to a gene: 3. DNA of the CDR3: TGTGCCAGCAGCCCGCTAGCGGGAAACACCGGGGAGCTGTTTTTT. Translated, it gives CASSPLAGNTGELFF.

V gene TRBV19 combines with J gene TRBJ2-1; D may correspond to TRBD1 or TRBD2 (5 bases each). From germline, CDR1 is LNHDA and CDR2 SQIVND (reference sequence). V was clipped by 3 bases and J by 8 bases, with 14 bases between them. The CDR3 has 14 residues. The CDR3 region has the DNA TGTGCCAGTAGTATGAGGGACGACCGGGATGAGCAGTTCTTC. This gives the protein CASSMRDDRDEQFF. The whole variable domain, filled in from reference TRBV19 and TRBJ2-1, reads DGGITQSPKYLFRKEGQNVTLSCEQNLNHDAMYWYRQDPGQGLRLIYYSQIVNDFQKGDIAEGYSVSREKKESFPLTVTSAQKNPTAFYLCASSMRDDRDEQFFGPGTRLTVL.

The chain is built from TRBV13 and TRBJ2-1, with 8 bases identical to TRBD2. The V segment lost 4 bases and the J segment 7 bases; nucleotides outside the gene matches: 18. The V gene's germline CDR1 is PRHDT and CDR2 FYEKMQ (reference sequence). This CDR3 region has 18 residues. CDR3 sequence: CASSSRATSALTKNEQFF. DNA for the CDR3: TGTGCCAGCAGCTCGAGAGCGACTAGCGCCCTTACAAAAAATGAGCAGTTCTTC.

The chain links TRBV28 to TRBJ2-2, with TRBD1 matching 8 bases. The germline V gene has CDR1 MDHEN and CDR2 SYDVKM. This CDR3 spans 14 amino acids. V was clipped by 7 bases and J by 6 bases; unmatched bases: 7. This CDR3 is CASTFLTGAGELFF. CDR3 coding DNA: TGTGCCAGCACCTTTTTGACAGGGGCCGGGGAGCTGTTTTTT. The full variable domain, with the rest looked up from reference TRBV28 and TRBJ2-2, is DVKVTQSSRYLVKRTGEKVFLECVQDMDHENMFWYRQDPGLGLRLIYFSYDVKMKEKGDIPEGYSVSREKKERFSLILESASTNQTSMYLCASTFLTGAGELFFGEGSRLTVL.

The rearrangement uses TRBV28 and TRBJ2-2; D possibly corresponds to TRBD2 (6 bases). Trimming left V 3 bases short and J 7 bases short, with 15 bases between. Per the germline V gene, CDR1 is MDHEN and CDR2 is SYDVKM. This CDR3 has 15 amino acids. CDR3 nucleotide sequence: TGTGCCAGCAGTTTCCGGGAGAGTTGGGTCGGGGAGCTGTTTTTT. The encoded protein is CASSFRESWVGELFF.

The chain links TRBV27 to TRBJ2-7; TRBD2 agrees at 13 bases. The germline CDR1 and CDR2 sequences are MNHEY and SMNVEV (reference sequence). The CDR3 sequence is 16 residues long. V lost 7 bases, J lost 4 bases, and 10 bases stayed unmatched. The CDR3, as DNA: TGTGCCAGCACCTCTTCCGCGGGACTAGCGGGATACGAGCAGTACTTC. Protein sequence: CASTSSAGLAGYEQYF.

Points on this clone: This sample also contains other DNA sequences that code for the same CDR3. CDR3 loop: CASSFSDRGYEQYF. The CDR3 coding sequence is TGTGCCAGCAGTTTCTCGGACAGGGGCTACGAGCAGTACTTC. The V call is TRBV27, the J call TRBJ2-7, with 9 positions matching TRBD1. CDR1 and CDR2 (germline): MNHEY, SMNVEV (reference sequence). CDR3 length equals 14 residues. With V trimmed by 3 bases and J by 3 bases, 3 bases remained unmatched.

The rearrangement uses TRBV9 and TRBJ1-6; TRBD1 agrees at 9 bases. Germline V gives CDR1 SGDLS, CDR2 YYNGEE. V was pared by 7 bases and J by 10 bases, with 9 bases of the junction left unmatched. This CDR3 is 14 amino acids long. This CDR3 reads CASGGTGLSSPLHF. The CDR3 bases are TGTGCCAGCGGGGGGACAGGGCTATCGTCACCCCTCCACTTT.

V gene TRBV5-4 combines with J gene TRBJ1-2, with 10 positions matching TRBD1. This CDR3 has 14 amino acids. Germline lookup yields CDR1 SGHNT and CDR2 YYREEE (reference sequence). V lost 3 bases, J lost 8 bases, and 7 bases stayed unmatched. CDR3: CASSSPGTGAGYTF. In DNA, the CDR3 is TGTGCCAGCAGCTCGCCCGGGACAGGGGCAGGCTACACCTTC.

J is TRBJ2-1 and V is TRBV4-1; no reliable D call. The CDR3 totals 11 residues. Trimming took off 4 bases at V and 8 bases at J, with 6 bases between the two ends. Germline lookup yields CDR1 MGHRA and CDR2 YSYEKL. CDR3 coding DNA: TGCGCCAGCAGCCGCCTCCATGAGCAGTTCTTC. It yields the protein CASSRLHEQFF.

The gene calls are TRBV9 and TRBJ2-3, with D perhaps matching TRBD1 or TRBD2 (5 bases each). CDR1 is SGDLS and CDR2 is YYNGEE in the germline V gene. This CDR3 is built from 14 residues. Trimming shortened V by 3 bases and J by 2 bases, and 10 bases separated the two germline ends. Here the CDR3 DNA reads TGTGCCAGCAGCGACCGGGACCCCACAGATACGCAGTATTTT. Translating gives CASSDRDPTDTQYF.

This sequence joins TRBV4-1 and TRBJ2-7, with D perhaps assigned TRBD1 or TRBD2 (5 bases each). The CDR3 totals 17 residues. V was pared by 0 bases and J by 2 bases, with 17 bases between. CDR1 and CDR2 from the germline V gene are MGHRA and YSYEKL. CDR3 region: CASSQEGSGPKPYEQYF. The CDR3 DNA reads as TGCGCCAGCAGCCAAGAAGGTTCGGGACCAAAACCCTACGAGCAGTACTTC.

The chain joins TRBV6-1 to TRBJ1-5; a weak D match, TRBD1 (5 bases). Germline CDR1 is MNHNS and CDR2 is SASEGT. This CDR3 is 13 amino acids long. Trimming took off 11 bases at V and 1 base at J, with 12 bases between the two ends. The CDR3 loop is CAYEGQSNQPQHF. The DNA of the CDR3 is TGTGCCTACGAGGGGCAGAGCAATCAGCCCCAGCATTTT.

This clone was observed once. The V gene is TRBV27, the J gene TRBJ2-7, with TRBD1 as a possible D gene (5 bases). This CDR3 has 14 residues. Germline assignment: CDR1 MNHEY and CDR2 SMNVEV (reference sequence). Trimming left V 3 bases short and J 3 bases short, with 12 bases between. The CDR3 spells CASSFLQGNYEQYF. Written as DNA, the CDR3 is TGTGCCAGCAGTTTCCTGCAGGGTAACTACGAGCAGTACTTC.

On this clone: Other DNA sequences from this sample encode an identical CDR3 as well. CDR3 sequence: CASSLTRGEQYF. The CDR3 region has the DNA TGTGCCAGCAGCTTGACCCGCGGCGAGCAGTACTTC. V is TRBV7-9 and J is TRBJ2-7; no firm D call. Trimming stripped 3 bases from V and 6 bases from J, with 9 bases between. The CDR3 has 12 amino acids. The V gene's germline CDR1 is SEHNR and CDR2 FQNEAQ (reference sequence). Complete variable domain (other parts from reference TRBV7-9 and TRBJ2-7): DTGVSQNPRHKITKRGQNVTFRCDPISEHNRLYWYRQTLGQGPEFLTYFQNEAQLEKSRLLSDRFSAERPKGSFSTLEIQRTEQGDSAMYLCASSLTRGEQYFGPGTRLTVT.

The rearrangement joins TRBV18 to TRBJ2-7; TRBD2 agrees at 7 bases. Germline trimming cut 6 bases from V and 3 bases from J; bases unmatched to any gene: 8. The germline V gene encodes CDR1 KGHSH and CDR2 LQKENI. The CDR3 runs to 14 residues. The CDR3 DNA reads TGTGCCAGCTCCAATCTAGCGGACCTCTACGAGCAGTACTTC. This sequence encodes CASSNLADLYEQYF.